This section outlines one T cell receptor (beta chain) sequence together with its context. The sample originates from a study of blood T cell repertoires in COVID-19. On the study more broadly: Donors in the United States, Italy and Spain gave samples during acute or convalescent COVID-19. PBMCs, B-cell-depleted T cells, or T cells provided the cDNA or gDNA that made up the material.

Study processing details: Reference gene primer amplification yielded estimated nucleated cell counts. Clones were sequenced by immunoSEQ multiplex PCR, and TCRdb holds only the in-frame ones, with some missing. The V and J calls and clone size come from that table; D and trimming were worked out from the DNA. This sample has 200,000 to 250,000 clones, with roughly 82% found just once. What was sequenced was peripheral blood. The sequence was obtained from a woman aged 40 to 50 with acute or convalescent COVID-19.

The DNA for the CDR3 is TGTGCCAGCAGCGTGACTAGCGGGAAAAACTACGAGCAGTACTTC. Translating it yields CASSVTSGKNYEQYF. This chain links TRBV5-8 with TRBJ2-7; 11 nucleotides align to TRBD2. Germline lookup yields CDR1 SGHTS and CDR2 YDEGEE. The CDR3 consists of 15 residues. V dropped 4 bases and J dropped 3; count of bases not matched to a gene: 6.